These T cell receptor beta chains were read from a single sample in a study of CD8+CD57+ T cells in acquired aplastic anemia. TCRdb passed the reads through MiXCR, listing each CDR3 protein once. The top ten clones hold 20% of a sample with 200,000 to 250,000 distinct CDR3 sequences, under 50% of them seen once. Material for sequencing was sorted CD4+, CD8+, or CD8+CD57+ T cells (not recorded which) from PBMCs. These receptors originate from a human donor with aplastic anemia. The CDR3 runs from the conserved cysteine through the conserved F or W. The order of the fields is V gene, D gene, clone size, J gene, CDR3 DNA, CDR3 protein. The D gene is left open where the match is weak. Clone size is given for some rows only: seen once, a few or many times, or a class if the clone is expanded.

>TRBV10-1|TRBD1|once|TRBJ1-2
TGCGCCAGCAGTGAAGAGGGGGACAGGCGCTATGGCTACACCTTC
CASSEEGDRRYGYTF
>TRBV19|NA|many|TRBJ1-5
TGTGCCAGCATCCCACGGGGTGAGGGCAATCAGCCCCAGCATTTT
CASIPRGEGNQPQHF
>TRBV15|TRBD2|NA|TRBJ2-5
TGTGCCACCAGCACGATACTAGCGGGGGACGAGACCCAGTACTTC
CATSTILAGDETQYF
>TRBV5-8|NA|NA|TRBJ1-2
TGTGCCAGCAGAAGGACCAGGCACTCTTCCTATGGCTACACCTTC
CASRRTRHSSYGYTF
>TRBV7-2|NA|many|TRBJ2-2
TGTGCCAGCAGCTTATCGGGGGGCCCTGGGGAGCTGTTTTTT
CASSLSGGPGELFF
>TRBV3-1|NA|many|TRBJ2-7
TGTGCCAGCAGCCAAGCCCCCGACACCTACGAGCAGTACTTC
CASSQAPDTYEQYF
>TRBV5-1|NA|many|TRBJ2-2
TGCGCCAGCAGCTTGAGGACAGAATACACCGGGGAGCTGTTTTTT
CASSLRTEYTGELFF
>TRBV12-3/TRBV12-4|NA|many|TRBJ1-5
TGTGCCAGCAGTTCCCGGCAGCTCAATCAGCCCCAGCATTTT
CASSSRQLNQPQHF
>TRBV7-2|NA|NA|TRBJ2-5
TGTGCCAGCAGCTTTGGGGGGGCCCAAGAGACCCAGTACTTC
CASSFGGAQETQYF
>TRBV9|TRBD1|many|TRBJ1-6
TGTGCCAGCAGCCCTCGGACAGGGGGAAATTCACCCCTCCACTTT
CASSPRTGGNSPLHF
>TRBV6-2/TRBV6-3|NA|many|TRBJ1-3
TGTGCCATCAGAGGTGGGCTGAGCTCTGGAAACACCATATATTTT
CAIRGGLSSGNTIYF
>TRBV14|TRBD1|many|TRBJ1-1
TGTGCCAGCAGCCAAGTACGGGACAGATCTGGAGAAGCTTTCTTT
CASSQVRDRSGEAFF
>TRBV11-2|NA|NA|TRBJ1-1
TGTGCCAGCAGTCACGACAGGTTCCGTCTGAACACTGAAGCTTTCTTT
CASSHDRFRLNTEAFF
>TRBV10-1|NA|many|TRBJ1-4
TGCGCCGGGGGTGGGGGGACCACTAATGAAAAACTGTTTTTT
CAGGGGTTNEKLFF
>TRBV10-3|NA|many|TRBJ1-5
TGTGCCATCAGTGAGTCGGCAGGCAGCAATCAGCCCCAGCATTTT
CAISESAGSNQPQHF
>TRBV5-4|TRBD1|many|TRBJ2-6
TGTGCCAGCAGCCGGGGACAGCTCTCTGGGGCCAACGTCCTGACTTTC
CASSRGQLSGANVLTF
>TRBV20-1|NA|many|TRBJ2-2
TGCAGTGCGATCGGACCGGCGAACACCGGGGAGCTGTTTTTT
CSAIGPANTGELFF
>TRBV7-9|NA|few|TRBJ2-4
TGTGCCAGCAGCACCCTATTGGGGCGGCGGGACTCGGAAGTAGCCAAAAACATTCAGTACTTC
CASSTLLGRRDSEVAKNIQYF
>TRBV5-1|NA|NA|TRBJ2-5
TGCGCCAGCAGCTTGTCCCAGAAGGCCCCGGGGGAGACCCAGTACTTC
CASSLSQKAPGETQYF
>TRBV10-3|NA|NA|TRBJ2-3
TGTGCCATCAGTGAGTTATACGGGTGGGATACAGATACGCAGTATTTT
CAISELYGWDTDTQYF
>TRBV19|TRBD2|NA|TRBJ2-7
TGTGCCAGTAGTCCGAGACTAGCGGGAGGTGTTAGCTCCTACGAGCAGTACTTC
CASSPRLAGGVSSYEQYF
>TRBV10-2|NA|many|TRBJ1-1
TGTGCCAGCAGTCAGATCGCTATGAACACTGAAGCTTTCTTT
CASSQIAMNTEAFF
>TRBV12-3/TRBV12-4|NA|NA|TRBJ1-5
TGTGCCAGCAGTTTCCGAAATCAGCCCCAGCATTTT
CASSFRNQPQHF
>TRBV7-9|NA|NA|TRBJ2-7
TGTGCCAGCAGCCACAAAACAGGGCTCTACGAGCAGTACTTC
CASSHKTGLYEQYF
>TRBV2|NA|NA|TRBJ1-6
TGTGCCAGCAGTGAGCATCCGGGGACAAGAGGGGGGACCCTCCACTTT
CASSEHPGTRGGTLHF
>TRBV7-2|NA|NA|TRBJ1-1
TGTGCCAGCAGCTTTGGTCCTGAAGCTTTCTTT
CASSFGPEAFF
>TRBV19|NA|NA|TRBJ2-7
TGTGCCAGTAGCGCCCGCGGGGAGGGGGAAGAGCAGTACTTC
CASSARGEGEEQYF
>TRBV5-1|TRBD1|NA|TRBJ2-7
TGCGCCAGCCCCGGGACAGGGGACTACGAGCAGTACTTC
CASPGTGDYEQYF
>TRBV2|NA|NA|TRBJ2-6
TGTGCCAGCAGTAGCAGGGACGTCCTGACTTTC
CASSSRDVLTF
>TRBV7-8|NA|NA|TRBJ2-1
TGTGCCAGCAGCTCCCCGGGGAATGAGCAGTTCTTC
CASSSPGNEQFF
>TRBV7-2|NA|once|TRBJ2-5
TGTGCCAGCAGCCAAGACCCGACGGCCCAAGAGACCCAGTACTTC
CASSQDPTAQETQYF
>TRBV7-3|TRBD2|NA|TRBJ2-2
TGTGCCAGCAGCCGGGAGGGCGGCGACACCGGGGAGCTGTTTTTT
CASSREGGDTGELFF
>TRBV20-1|TRBD1|many|TRBJ2-2
TGCAGTGGAAAGGGGGCGGGCGGGGAGCTGTTTTTT
CSGKGAGGELFF
>TRBV5-5|TRBD1|few|TRBJ2-3
TGTGCCAGCAGCACCTCCGGGACAGGGGGCGGACCGATCACAGATACGCAGTATTTT
CASSTSGTGGGPITDTQYF
>TRBV20-1|NA|NA|TRBJ1-6
TGCAGTGCTGATATAGAGACAGTGTCGGATTCACCCCTCCACTTT
CSADIETVSDSPLHF
>TRBV20-1|TRBD2|NA|TRBJ2-3
TGCAGTGCCCGTCCGACTAGCGGGAGAGGCTCAGATACGCAGTATTTT
CSARPTSGRGSDTQYF
>TRBV10-1|TRBD1|NA|TRBJ2-7
TGCGCCAGCAGTGAGGGTGGGACAGGGGGGGAAGAGCAGTACTTC
CASSEGGTGGEEQYF
>TRBV10-1|NA|NA|TRBJ2-7
TGCGCCAGCAGTACTAATCTTCGGGACAAACCCTACGAGCAGTACTTC
CASSTNLRDKPYEQYF
>TRBV5-1|NA|NA|TRBJ1-6
TGTGCCAGCAGCTCAAATACAAATTCACCCCTCCACTTT
CASSSNTNSPLHF
>TRBV29-1|NA|NA|TRBJ1-1
TGCAGCGTTGAAATCACTGAAGCTTTCTTT
CSVEITEAFF
>TRBV20-1|NA|NA|TRBJ1-1
TGCAGTGCCCAAACACAGGCGAACACTGAAGCTTTCTTT
CSAQTQANTEAFF
>TRBV15|TRBD1|NA|TRBJ2-1
TGTGCCACCAGCAGAGATATTGGGCCCCAGGGGGATGAGCAGTTCTTC
CATSRDIGPQGDEQFF
>TRBV11-2|NA|NA|TRBJ2-7
TGTGCCAGCTTCGGCTACGAGCAGTACTTC
CASFGYEQYF
>TRBV4-2|NA|many|TRBJ1-1
TGTGCCAGCAGCCAAGTCGGCACCTCAAACACTGAAGCTTTCTTT
CASSQVGTSNTEAFF